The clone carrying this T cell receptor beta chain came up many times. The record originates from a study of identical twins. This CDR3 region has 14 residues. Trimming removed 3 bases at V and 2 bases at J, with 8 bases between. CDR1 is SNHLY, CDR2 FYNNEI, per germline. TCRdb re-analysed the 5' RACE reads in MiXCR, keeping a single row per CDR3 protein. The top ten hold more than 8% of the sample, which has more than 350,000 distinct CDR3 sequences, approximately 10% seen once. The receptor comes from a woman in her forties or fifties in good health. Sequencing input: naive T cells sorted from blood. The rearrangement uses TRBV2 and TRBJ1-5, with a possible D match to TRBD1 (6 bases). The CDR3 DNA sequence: TGTGCCAGCAGTGACCCAGGGGGCAATCAGCCCCAGCATTTT. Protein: CASSDPGGNQPQHF. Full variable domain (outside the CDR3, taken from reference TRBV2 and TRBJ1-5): EPEVTQTPSHQVTQMGQEVILRCVPISNHLYFYWYRQILGQKVEFLVSFYNNEISEKSEIFDDQFSVERPDGSNFTLKIRSTKLEDSAMYFCASSDPGGNQPQHFGDGTRLSIL.